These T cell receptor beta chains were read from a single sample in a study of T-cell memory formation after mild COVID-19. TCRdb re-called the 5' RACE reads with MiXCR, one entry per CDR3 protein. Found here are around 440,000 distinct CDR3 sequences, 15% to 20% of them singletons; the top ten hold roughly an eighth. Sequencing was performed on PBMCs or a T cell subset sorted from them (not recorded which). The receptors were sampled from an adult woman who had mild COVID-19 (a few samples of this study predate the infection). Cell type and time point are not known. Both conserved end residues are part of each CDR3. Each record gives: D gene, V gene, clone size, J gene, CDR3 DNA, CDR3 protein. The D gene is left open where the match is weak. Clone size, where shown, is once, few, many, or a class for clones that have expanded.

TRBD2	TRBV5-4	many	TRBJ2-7	TGTGCCAGCAGCTCGGGACTAGCGGGGATCTACGAGCAGTACTTC	CASSSGLAGIYEQYF
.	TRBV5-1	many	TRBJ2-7	TGCGCCAGCAGCTCGAAAGGGACTTCCTACGAGCAGTACTTC	CASSSKGTSYEQYF
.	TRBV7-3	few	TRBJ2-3	TGTGCCAGCAGCTTAAGACCTAGCCCACCCACAGATACGCAGTATTTT	CASSLRPSPPTDTQYF
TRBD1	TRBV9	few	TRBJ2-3	TGTGCCAGCAGCGTAGGAGGGACAGACAGCACAGATACGCAGTATTTT	CASSVGGTDSTDTQYF
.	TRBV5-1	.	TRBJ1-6	TGCGCCAGCAGCTTACGGGGACATAATTCACCCCTCCACTTT	CASSLRGHNSPLHF
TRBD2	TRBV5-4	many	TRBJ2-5	TGTGCCAGCAGCGGGAGGAGCGGGGGTCAAGAGACCCAGTACTTC	CASSGRSGGQETQYF
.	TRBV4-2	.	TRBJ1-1	TGTGCCAGCAGCCAAGACGGCAGGGTGAACACTGAAGCTTTCTTT	CASSQDGRVNTEAFF
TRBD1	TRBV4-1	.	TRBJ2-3	TGCGCCAGCAGCCAAGATGAGGCGAGGGGGCCCCCGGGAGATACGCAGTATTTT	CASSQDEARGPPGDTQYF
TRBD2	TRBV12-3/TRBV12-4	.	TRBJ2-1	TGTGCCAGCAGCCCCAGCGGACTAGCAAGGGGCAATGAGCAGTTCTTC	CASSPSGLARGNEQFF
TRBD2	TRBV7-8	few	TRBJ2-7	TGTGCCAGCAGCCCGAAGGGACTAGCGGGAGACGAGCAGTACTTC	CASSPKGLAGDEQYF
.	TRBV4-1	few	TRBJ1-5	TGCGCCAGCAGCCAAGATAGTAAAACAGGGATCAATCAGCCCCAGCATTTT	CASSQDSKTGINQPQHF
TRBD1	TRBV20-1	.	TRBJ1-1	TGCAGTGCTGTCGGTACAGGGGTTACTGAAGCTTTCTTT	CSAVGTGVTEAFF
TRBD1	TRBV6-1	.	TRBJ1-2	TGTGCCAGCAGCACCCTCACAGGGGACACTCACTATGGCTACACCTTC	CASSTLTGDTHYGYTF
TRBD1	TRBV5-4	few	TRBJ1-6	TGTGCCAGCAGCAGAGAGACAGGGTTGAATTCACCCCTCCACTTT	CASSRETGLNSPLHF
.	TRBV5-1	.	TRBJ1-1	TGCGCCAGCAGCCCACTACGACAGACGAACACTGAAGCTTTCTTT	CASSPLRQTNTEAFF
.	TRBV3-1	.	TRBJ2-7	TGTGCCAGCAGCCCGCGGACCGCTACCACCTACGAGCAGTACTTC	CASSPRTATTYEQYF
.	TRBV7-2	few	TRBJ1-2	TGTGCCAGCAGCTCGACAAGACACTATGGCTACACCTTC	CASSSTRHYGYTF